This TCR beta chain was sequenced during a study of Graves' ophthalmopathy and Graves' hyperthyroidism (dated by TCRdb to the late 2010s). Regarding the complete study: Peripheral blood was collected before any treatment was given, at the time of initial diagnosis. The study used TCR beta repertoire signatures to distinguish Graves' ophthalmopathy from Graves' hyperthyroidism and to predict progression to ophthalmopathy. In total, 120 to 150 blood samples were TCR-sequenced: 40 to 45 ophthalmopathy, some 75 hyperthyroidism and some 17 hyperthyroidism-to-ophthalmopathy patients. To explore V-J signatures that distinguish ophthalmopathy from hyperthyroidism, a discovery set of 90 to 100 patients was enrolled, made up of roughly 41 with ophthalmopathy and around 57 with stable hyperthyroidism. For independent validation, a separate cohort was made up of 18 hyperthyroidism patients plus 17 patients who later progressed from hyperthyroidism to ophthalmopathy. In over 5 hyperthyroidism patients, the T-cell repertoire of thyroid tissue was compared with the T-cell repertoire of blood. Following sampling, methimazole starting at 30 mg daily was administered to hyperthyroidism patients, and high-dose intravenous methylprednisolone was administered to ophthalmopathy patients. Here is what the overall study found, with its caveats: No statistical method was used to predetermine the sample size, and group allocation was not hidden from the investigators. Ophthalmopathy was separated from stable hyperthyroidism by the 13-signature model with roughly 87% sensitivity and 81% to 84% specificity in cross-validation and with 80%/75% in the test set. Most of the expanded thyroid clonotypes with a frequency above 0.001 were also detected in blood, and it was suggested that the thyroid immune response may be reflected by blood repertoires. In validation, the model predicted ophthalmopathy progression with about 71% sensitivity and 72.22% specificity; some twelve predicted patients were CT-confirmed with GO in a median of approximately six months.

Patients with ophthalmopathy had moderately to severely active disease, with a Clinical Activity Score of 3 or more, a NOSPECS grade of 4 or more, and a disease duration of less than 3 months. Anyone with other autoimmune diseases, uncontrolled infections, pregnancy or lactation was excluded from the study. Clinical symptoms, serum thyroxine, TRAb, thyroid ultrasound and orbital computed tomography formed the basis of the diagnosis. Ficoll-Paque density gradient centrifugation was used to isolate PBMCs from around 10 ml of fresh peripheral blood. Total RNA was extracted using Trizol reagent, and RNA quality was checked on an Agilent 2100 Bioanalyzer. The CDR3 runs 12 amino acids, cysteine and phenylalanine included. Only the CDR3 part of the read is kept: 36 bases, read in frame from the first base. Taken from the germline V gene (reference sequence), the CDR1 and CDR2 loops are LNHDA and SQIVND.

With respect to this clonotype: Which antigen it targets is not known. No much larger clone is present one base from it, and per-base qualities are unavailable.

For repertoire sequencing, the TCR beta CDR3 regions were amplified from RNA transcripts. The first round of RT-PCR was done with HTBI primers and the Qiagen OneStep RT-PCR kit, and was followed by a second round of multiplex PCR, then size selection and purification. Sequencing of the libraries was carried out on an Illumina HiSeq2000 in paired-end mode with 100 bp reads. The authors' pipeline ran thus. SOAPnuke was used to process the reads, throwing out any read that had adapters, had uncalled bases, had a mean Phred below 15, or lacked an exact constant-primer or identifier match. COPE v1.2.5 was used to merge the high-quality paired reads. Unique nucleotide sequences were defined as clonotypes and aligned to IMGT TRB V, D and J references using MiTCR v1.1. Only V-J combinations with frequency above 0.0001 were analysed, covering 98% to 99.2% of repertoires. A TCR clonal expansion and chaos score per V-J combination was defined as the ratio of F50 clonal expansion to chaos observed in the TCRdist matrix. Welch's t-statistics and random forest were used to narrow the features down to 13 V-J combinations, which were then fed into a naive Bayes classifier. The Morisita-Horn index was used to measure how similar the thyroid and blood repertoires were. TCRdb reprocessing: public reads trimmed at Q25 with fastp, clones called with MiXCR, in-frame beta chains kept. Duplicate CDR3 protein sequences are folded into a single record with the most common DNA and genes. It is TCRdb's table, rather than the study itself, that gives the V and J calls and clone size. Counted in this sample were hundreds of thousands of distinct CDR3 sequences; just over 40% of them appeared once. The ten largest account for around 3.3% of the sample.

This TCR was recovered from an adult man with Graves' ophthalmopathy. In this chain, TRBV19 is recombined with TRBJ2-7; no D gene can be assigned with confidence. The end of the DNA is better explained by TRBJ2-1, so the J call may be wrong. The sequenced material came from peripheral blood. The CDR3 protein is CASSMVDGRQFF. In nucleotides, the sequence is TGTGCCAGTAGTATGGTGGACGGACGGCAGTTCTTC.